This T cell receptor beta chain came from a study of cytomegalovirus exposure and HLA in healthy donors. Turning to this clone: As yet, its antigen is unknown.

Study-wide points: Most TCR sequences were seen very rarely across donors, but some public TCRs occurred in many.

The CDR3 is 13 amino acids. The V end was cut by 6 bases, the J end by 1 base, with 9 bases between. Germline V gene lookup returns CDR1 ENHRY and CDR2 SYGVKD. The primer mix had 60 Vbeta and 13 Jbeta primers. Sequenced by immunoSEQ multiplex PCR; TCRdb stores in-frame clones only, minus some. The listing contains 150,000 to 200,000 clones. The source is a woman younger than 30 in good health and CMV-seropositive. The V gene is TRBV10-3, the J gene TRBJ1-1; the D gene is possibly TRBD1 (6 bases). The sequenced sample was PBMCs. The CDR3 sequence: CAISPGQNTEAFF. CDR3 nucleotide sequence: TGTGCCATCAGCCCGGGACAGAACACTGAAGCTTTCTTT.